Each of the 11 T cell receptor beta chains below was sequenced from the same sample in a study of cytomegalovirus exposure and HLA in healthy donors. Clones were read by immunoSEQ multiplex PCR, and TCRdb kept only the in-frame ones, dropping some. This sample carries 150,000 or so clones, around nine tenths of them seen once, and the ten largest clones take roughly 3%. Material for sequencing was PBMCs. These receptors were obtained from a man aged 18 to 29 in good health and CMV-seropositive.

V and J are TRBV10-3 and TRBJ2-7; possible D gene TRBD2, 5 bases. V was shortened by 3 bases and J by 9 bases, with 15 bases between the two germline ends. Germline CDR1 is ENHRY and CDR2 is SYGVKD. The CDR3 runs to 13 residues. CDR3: CAISDVGGFGQYF. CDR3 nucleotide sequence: TGTGCCATCAGTGACGTCGGAGGTTTTGGGCAGTACTTC.

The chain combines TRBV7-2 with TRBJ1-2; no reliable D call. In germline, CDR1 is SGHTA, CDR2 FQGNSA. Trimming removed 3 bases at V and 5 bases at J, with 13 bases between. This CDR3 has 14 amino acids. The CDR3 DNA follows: TGTGCCAGCAGCTTGGCGCGGTACGAGTATGGCTACACCTTC. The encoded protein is CASSLARYEYGYTF.

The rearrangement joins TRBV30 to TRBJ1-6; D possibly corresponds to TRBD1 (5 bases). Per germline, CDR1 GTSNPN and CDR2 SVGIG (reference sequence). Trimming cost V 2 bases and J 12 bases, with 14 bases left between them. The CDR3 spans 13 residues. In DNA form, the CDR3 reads TGTGCCTGGAGTAGGGACTCCTCTTTACCCCTCCACTTT. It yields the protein CAWSRDSSLPLHF.

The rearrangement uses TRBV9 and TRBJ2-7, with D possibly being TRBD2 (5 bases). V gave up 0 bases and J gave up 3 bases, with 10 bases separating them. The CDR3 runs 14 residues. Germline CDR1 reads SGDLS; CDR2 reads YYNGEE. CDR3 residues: CASSVGGFNYEQYF. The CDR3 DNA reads TGTGCCAGCAGCGTAGGAGGGTTCAACTACGAGCAGTACTTC.

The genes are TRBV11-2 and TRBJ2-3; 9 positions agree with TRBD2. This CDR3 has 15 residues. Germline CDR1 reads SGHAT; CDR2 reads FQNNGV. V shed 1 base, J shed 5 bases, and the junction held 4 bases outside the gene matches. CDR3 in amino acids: CASSLGAGGLDTQYF. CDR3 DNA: TGTGCCAGCAGCTTAGGGGCGGGGGGGTTAGATACGCAGTATTTT.

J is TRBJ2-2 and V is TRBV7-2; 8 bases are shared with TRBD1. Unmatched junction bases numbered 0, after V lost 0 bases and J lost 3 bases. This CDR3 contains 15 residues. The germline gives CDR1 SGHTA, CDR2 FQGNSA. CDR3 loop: CASSLAGQDTGELFF. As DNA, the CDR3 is TGTGCCAGCAGCTTAGCGGGACAGGACACCGGGGAGCTGTTTTTT.

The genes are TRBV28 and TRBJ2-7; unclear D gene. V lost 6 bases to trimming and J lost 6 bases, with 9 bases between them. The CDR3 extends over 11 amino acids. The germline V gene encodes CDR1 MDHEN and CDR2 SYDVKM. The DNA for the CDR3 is TGTGCCAGCAGACAAACCCTCGAGCAGTACTTC. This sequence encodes CASRQTLEQYF.

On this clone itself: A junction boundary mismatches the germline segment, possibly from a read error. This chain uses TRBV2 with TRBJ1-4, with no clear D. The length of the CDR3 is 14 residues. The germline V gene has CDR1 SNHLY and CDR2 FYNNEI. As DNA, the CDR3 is TGTGCCAGCAGTGAAGCAGGGAGTAATGAAAAGCTGTTTTTT. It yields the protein CASSEAGSNEKLFF.

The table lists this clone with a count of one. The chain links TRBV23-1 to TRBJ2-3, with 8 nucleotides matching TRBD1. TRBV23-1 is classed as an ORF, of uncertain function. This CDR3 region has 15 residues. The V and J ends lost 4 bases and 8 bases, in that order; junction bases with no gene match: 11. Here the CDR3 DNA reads TGCGCCAGCAGTCCTCACCCTTTAGACAGGGGTACGCAGTATTTT. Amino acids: CASSPHPLDRGTQYF.

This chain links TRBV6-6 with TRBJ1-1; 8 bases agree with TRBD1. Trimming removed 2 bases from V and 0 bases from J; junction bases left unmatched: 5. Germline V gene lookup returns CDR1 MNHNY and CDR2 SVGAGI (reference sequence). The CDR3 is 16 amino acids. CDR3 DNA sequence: TGTGCCAGCAGTTACGGGTTGGACAGGGTGAACACTGAAGCTTTCTTT. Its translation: CASSYGLDRVNTEAFF.

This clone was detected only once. The CDR3 DNA follows: TGTGCCAGCAGTTACTCTTGGGGGGGTAAGAACGAGCAGTACTTC. This sequence encodes CASSYSWGGKNEQYF. The chain combines TRBV6-5 with TRBJ2-7, with 7 bases that match TRBD2. Trimming cost V 0 bases and J 5 bases; bases outside gene matches: 7. The CDR3 length is 15 residues. Germline CDR1 is MNHEY and CDR2 is SVGAGI.